This TCR beta chain stems from a study of blood T cells in healthy people across ages. Germline assignment: CDR1 DFQATT and CDR2 SNEGSKA (reference sequence). Trimming took 6 bases from V and 1 from J; bases not matched to a gene: 8. CDR3 length equals 16 residues. With a J-beta primer mix and a sample-barcoded 5' primer, a second PCR ran about 6 to 11 cycles. One entry per CDR3 protein results from TCRdb running MiXCR on the 5' RACE reads. The data hold approximately 940,000 distinct CDR3 sequences, with roughly 52% observed a single time. This clonotype was observed a few times. Antigen: not known. Study observations and caveats: As age increased, TCR beta diversity per million T cells fell in a roughly linear fashion. It was not possible, with unsorted PBMCs, to conclusively compare naive and antigen-experienced cells. Greater diversity and more naive CD4+ cells were seen in long-lived donors than in aged donors.

Source material: blood. The clonotype was recovered from a young man in good health. The rearrangement links TRBV20-1 to TRBJ2-4; 11 bases map to TRBD1. CDR3 sequence: CSAIDRDRGAKNIQYF. Here the CDR3 DNA reads TGCAGTGCGATAGACCGGGACAGGGGGGCCAAAAACATTCAGTACTTC.